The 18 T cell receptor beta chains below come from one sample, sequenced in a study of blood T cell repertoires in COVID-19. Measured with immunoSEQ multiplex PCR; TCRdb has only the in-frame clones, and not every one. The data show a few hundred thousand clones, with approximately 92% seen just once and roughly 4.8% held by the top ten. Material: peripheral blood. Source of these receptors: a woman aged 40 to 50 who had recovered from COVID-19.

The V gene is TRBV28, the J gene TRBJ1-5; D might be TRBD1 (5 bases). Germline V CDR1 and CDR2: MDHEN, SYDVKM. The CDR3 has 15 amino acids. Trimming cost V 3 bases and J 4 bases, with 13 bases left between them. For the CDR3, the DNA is TGTGCCAGCAGTTTTAGACAGCTTGGGAATCAGCCCCAGCATTTT. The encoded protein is CASSFRQLGNQPQHF.

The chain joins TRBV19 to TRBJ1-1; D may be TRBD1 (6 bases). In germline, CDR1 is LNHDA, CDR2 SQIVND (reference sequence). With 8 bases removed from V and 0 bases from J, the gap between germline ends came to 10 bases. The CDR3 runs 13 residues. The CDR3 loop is CASLDRMNTEAFF. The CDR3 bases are TGTGCCAGTCTGGACAGAATGAACACTGAAGCTTTCTTT. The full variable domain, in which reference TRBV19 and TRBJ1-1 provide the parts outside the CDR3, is DGGITQSPKYLFRKEGQNVTLSCEQNLNHDAMYWYRQDPGQGLRLIYYSQIVNDFQKGDIAEGYSVSREKKESFPLTVTSAQKNPTAFYLCASLDRMNTEAFFGQGTRLTVV.

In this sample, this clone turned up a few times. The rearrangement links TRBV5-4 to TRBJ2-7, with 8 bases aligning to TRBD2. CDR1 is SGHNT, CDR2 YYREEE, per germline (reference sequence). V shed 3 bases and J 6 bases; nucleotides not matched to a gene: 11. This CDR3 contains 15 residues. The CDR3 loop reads CASSSLGTSRGEQYV. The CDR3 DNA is TGTGCCAGCAGCTCCCTGGGGACTAGTAGGGGCGAGCAGTACGTC.

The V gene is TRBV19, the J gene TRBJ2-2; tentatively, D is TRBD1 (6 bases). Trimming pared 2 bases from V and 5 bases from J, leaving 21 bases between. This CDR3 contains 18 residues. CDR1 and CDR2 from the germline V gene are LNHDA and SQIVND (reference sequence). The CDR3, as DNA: TGTGCCAGTAGTATATTCGGGGAACCAGGGGTACATACCGGGGAGCTGTTTTTT. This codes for CASSIFGEPGVHTGELFF. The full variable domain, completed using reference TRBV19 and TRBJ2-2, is DGGITQSPKYLFRKEGQNVTLSCEQNLNHDAMYWYRQDPGQGLRLIYYSQIVNDFQKGDIAEGYSVSREKKESFPLTVTSAQKNPTAFYLCASSIFGEPGVHTGELFFGEGSRLTVL.

The CDR3 nucleotides are TGTGCCAGTCACCCCGGGACAGCCGCCTACGAGCAGTACTTC. Its translation: CASHPGTAAYEQYF. The V and J genes are TRBV2 and TRBJ2-7; 7 bases fit TRBD1. CDR3 length: 14 amino acids. Germline trimming cut 9 bases from V and 2 bases from J; bases unmatched to any gene: 10. Germline V CDR1 and CDR2: SNHLY, FYNNEI.

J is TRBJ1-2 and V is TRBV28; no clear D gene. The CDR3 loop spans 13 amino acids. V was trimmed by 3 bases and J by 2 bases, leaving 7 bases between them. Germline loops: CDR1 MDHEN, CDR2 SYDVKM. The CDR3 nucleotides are TGTGCCAGCAGTTTTGGGCAGAACTATGGCTACACCTTC. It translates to CASSFGQNYGYTF.

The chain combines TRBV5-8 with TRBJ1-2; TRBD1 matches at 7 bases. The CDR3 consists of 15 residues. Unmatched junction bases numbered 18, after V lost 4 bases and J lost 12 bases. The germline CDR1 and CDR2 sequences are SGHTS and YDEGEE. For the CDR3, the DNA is TGTGCCAGCAGCCAATCAACAGGGGTCGCTTTTTATGACACCTTC. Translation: CASSQSTGVAFYDTF.

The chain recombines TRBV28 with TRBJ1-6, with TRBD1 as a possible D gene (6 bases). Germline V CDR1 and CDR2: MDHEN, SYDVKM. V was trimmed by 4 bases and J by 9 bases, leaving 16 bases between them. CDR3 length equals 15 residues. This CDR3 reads CASSSQGQGISPLHF. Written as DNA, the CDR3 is TGTGCCAGCAGTTCGCAGGGGCAGGGGATTTCACCCCTCCACTTT. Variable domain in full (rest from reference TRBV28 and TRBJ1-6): DVKVTQSSRYLVKRTGEKVFLECVQDMDHENMFWYRQDPGLGLRLIYFSYDVKMKEKGDIPEGYSVSREKKERFSLILESASTNQTSMYLCASSSQGQGISPLHFGNGTRLTVT.

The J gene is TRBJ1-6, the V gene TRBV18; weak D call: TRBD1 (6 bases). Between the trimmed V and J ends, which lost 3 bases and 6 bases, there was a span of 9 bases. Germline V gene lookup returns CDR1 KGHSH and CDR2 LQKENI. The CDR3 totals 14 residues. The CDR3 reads CASSPRGPNSPLHF. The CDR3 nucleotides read TGTGCCAGCTCACCCAGGGGTCCTAATTCACCCCTCCACTTT.

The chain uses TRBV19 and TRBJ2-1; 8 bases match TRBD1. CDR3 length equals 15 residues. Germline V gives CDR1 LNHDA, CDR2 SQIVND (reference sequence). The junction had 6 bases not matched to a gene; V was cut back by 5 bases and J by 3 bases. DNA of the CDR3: TGTGCCAGTAGTTCAGGGACAGGAAGCTACAATGAGCAGTTCTTC. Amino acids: CASSSGTGSYNEQFF.

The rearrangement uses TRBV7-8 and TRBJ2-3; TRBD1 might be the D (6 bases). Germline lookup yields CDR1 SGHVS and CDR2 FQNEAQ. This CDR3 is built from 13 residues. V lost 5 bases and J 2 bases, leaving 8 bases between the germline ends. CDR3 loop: CASSQGPTDTQYF. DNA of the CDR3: TGTGCCAGCAGCCAGGGGCCCACAGATACGCAGTATTTT.

The CDR3 loop is CASSLDPAGGYTF. The CDR3 bases are TGTGCCAGCAGTTTGGATCCAGCGGGCGGCTACACCTTC. V is TRBV12-3 or TRBV12-4 and J is TRBJ1-2; D is uncertain. V was clipped by 3 bases and J by 8 bases, with 13 bases between them. The CDR3 is 13 amino acids.

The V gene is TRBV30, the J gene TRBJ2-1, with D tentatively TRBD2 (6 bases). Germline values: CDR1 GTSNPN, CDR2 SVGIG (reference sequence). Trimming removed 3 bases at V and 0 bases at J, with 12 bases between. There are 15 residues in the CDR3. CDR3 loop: CAWSTGASSYNEQFF. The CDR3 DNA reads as TGTGCCTGGAGCACGGGAGCGAGCTCCTACAATGAGCAGTTCTTC.

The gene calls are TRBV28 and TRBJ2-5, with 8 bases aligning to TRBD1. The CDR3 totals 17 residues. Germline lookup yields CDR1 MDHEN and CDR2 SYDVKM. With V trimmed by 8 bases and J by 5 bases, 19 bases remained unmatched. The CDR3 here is CASRGQGFVTGWETQYF. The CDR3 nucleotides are TGTGCCAGCCGAGGACAGGGATTTGTCACCGGTTGGGAGACCCAGTACTTC.

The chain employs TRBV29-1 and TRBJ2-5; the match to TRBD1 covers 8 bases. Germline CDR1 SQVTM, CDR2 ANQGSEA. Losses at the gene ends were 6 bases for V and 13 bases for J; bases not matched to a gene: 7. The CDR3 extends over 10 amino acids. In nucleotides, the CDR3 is TGCAGCGTCGACCAGGGGGCGCCGTACTTC. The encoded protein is CSVDQGAPYF.

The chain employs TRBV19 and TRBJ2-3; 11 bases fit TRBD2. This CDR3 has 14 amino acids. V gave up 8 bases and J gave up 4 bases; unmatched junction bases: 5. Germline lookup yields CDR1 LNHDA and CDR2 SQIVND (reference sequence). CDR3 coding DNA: TGTGCCAGTTGTCTAGCGGGAGGCGCAGATACGCAGTATTTT. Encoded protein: CASCLAGGADTQYF.

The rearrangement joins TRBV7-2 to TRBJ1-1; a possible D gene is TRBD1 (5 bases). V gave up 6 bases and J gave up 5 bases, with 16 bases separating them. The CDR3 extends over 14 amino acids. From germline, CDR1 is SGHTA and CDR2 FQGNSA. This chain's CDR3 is CASRTQGGSTEAFF. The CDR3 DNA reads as TGTGCCAGCAGGACCCAGGGAGGGAGTACTGAAGCTTTCTTT.

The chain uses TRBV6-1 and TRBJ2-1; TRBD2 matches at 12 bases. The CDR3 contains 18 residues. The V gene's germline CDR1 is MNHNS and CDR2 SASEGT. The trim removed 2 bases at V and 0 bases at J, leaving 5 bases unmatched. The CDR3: CASSELAGGFSSYNEQFF. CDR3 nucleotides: TGTGCCAGCAGTGAACTAGCGGGGGGGTTCAGCTCCTACAATGAGCAGTTCTTC.